A selection of T cell receptor beta chains follows, all from one sample in a study of T-cell reconstitution after alpha-beta-depleted transplantation in children. TCRdb re-derived calls from the PCR reads in MiXCR, one entry per CDR3 protein. This table has 500,000 or so distinct CDR3 sequences, approximately 29% appearing once. Sequenced here: PBMCs from the stem cell graft donor, sampled from the stem cell graft. These receptors came from a human donor who donated a stem cell graft to a child with aplastic anemia. Each CDR3 is given with its conserved first and last residue. D genes are given only for firm matches. Expanded clones are given a class, and other clones once, few, many or no size at all.

TRBJ1-1	.	.	TRBV29-1	TGCAGCGTTGCTTTGGGCTTTATGCAGAACACTGAAGCTTTCTTT	CSVALGFMQNTEAFF
TRBJ2-3	.	.	TRBV29-1	TGCAGCGCTGGAGGGGAAACAGATACGCAGTATTTT	CSAGGETDTQYF
TRBJ2-1	TRBD2	.	TRBV2	TGTGCCAGCTGTCTCCCCTTAGGACTAGCGGGAGGGACCTACAATGAGCAGTTCTTC	CASCLPLGLAGGTYNEQFF
TRBJ1-1	.	few	TRBV6-5	TGTGCCAGCAGGTCGGGGGGCGCGGGTGGGAACACTGAAGCTTTCTTT	CASRSGGAGGNTEAFF
TRBJ1-2	.	.	TRBV18	TGTGCCAGCTCACCTATTACAGCGCCCACCTATGGCTACACCTTC	CASSPITAPTYGYTF
TRBJ2-1	.	.	TRBV27	TGTGCCAGCAGTCTGGGTGGGGGGAGGCCCCCTGGGGATGAGCAGTTCTTC	CASSLGGGRPPGDEQFF
TRBJ1-2	TRBD1	.	TRBV12-3/TRBV12-4	TGTGCCAGCAGTGTGGACAGGGGGAATGGCTACACCTTC	CASSVDRGNGYTF
TRBJ2-1	.	few	TRBV20-1	TGCAGTGTTACAGACTCTAGCTCCTACAATGAGCAGTTCTTC	CSVTDSSSYNEQFF
TRBJ1-2	.	once	TRBV30	TGTGCCTGGTCTCCAACAGGGCGCTATGGCTACACCTTC	CAWSPTGRYGYTF
TRBJ2-2	.	.	TRBV5-6	TGTGCCAGCAGCTTAAACTGGGAGCTGTTTTTT	CASSLNWELFF
TRBJ2-2	.	few	TRBV20-1	TGCAGTGCTAGAGGTGATCCGAACACCGGGGAGCTGTTTTTT	CSARGDPNTGELFF
TRBJ1-5	.	few	TRBV6-5	TGTGCCAGCAGTTACTCGTCCAGGGGAAGTCCCCAGCATTTT	CASSYSSRGSPQHF
TRBJ2-2	.	.	TRBV5-6	TGTGCCAGCATCGGACTCAACACCGGGGAGCTGTTTTTT	CASIGLNTGELFF
TRBJ1-3	.	.	TRBV12-3/TRBV12-4	TGTGCCAGCAGTTTTTCAGCTGGAAACACCATATATTTT	CASSFSAGNTIYF
TRBJ2-1	TRBD2	few	TRBV6-1	TGTGCCAGCAGTACCGTAGCGGGGGCCTACAATGAGCAGTTCTTC	CASSTVAGAYNEQFF
TRBJ1-2	.	few	TRBV5-6	TGTGCCAGCAGCTTGCGGCCGAGTATGGACTATGGCTACACCTTC	CASSLRPSMDYGYTF
TRBJ1-1	.	.	TRBV7-9	TGTGCCAGCAGCTCTACCGACAGGAACACTGAAGCTTTCTTT	CASSSTDRNTEAFF
TRBJ1-4	.	.	TRBV18	TGTGCCAGCTCTTCGTGGGGCGCAACTAATGAAAAACTGTTTTTT	CASSSWGATNEKLFF
TRBJ2-2	TRBD1	.	TRBV4-3	TGCGCCAGCGGAGGGAGAACAGGGGGTACCGGGGAGCTGTTTTTT	CASGGRTGGTGELFF
TRBJ2-1	TRBD2	.	TRBV5-1	TGCGCCAGCAGCCGGGAGGTCTCCCTCTACAATGAGCAGTTCTTC	CASSREVSLYNEQFF
TRBJ1-5	.	once	TRBV6-9	TGTGCCAGCAGTCGTTCGGATCAGCCCCAGCATTTT	CASSRSDQPQHF
TRBJ1-1	.	.	TRBV5-1	TGCGCCAGCAGGATTGTGAACACTGAAGCTTTCTTT	CASRIVNTEAFF
TRBJ1-4	.	few	TRBV6-1	TGTGCCAGCAGTCGGAGTCCGTGGAATGAAAAACTGTTTTTT	CASSRSPWNEKLFF
TRBJ1-1	.	.	TRBV5-1	TGCGCCAGCAGGAGGGTGGCGGATCCCCTGAACACTGAAGCTTTCTTT	CASRRVADPLNTEAFF
TRBJ2-2	TRBD2	few	TRBV20-1	TGCAGTGCTCCAGGACTAGCGGGACTCGGGGAGCTGTTTTTT	CSAPGLAGLGELFF
TRBJ1-1	TRBD1	few	TRBV29-1	TGCAGCATCAACAGGGGCGGCACTGAAGCTTTCTTT	CSINRGGTEAFF
TRBJ2-3	.	.	TRBV20-1	TGCAGTGCTAGAGCCTCCCAGGGTTTGGGGGATACGCAGTATTTT	CSARASQGLGDTQYF
TRBJ1-2	TRBD1	.	TRBV5-6	TGTGCCAGCAGCTTGGGCAGGGGGCTCTATGGCTACACCTTC	CASSLGRGLYGYTF